The 26 T cell receptor beta chains given below trace back to one sample, sequenced in a study of Graves' ophthalmopathy and Graves' hyperthyroidism. Amplification of the TCR beta CDR3 regions used RNA transcripts (as template). RT-PCR in the first round used HTBI primers; a second-round multiplex PCR followed. In TCRdb, the multiplex PCR reads were re-called with MiXCR into one record per CDR3 protein. The sample records 40,000 to 50,000 distinct CDR3 sequences, around 50% being singletons. Sequenced: peripheral blood. The receptors were gathered from an adult man with Graves' ophthalmopathy.

This chain connects TRBV2 to TRBJ2-3; 14 bases match TRBD2. Germline V gene data show CDR1 as SNHLY and CDR2 as FYNNEI. The CDR3 is made up of 15 amino acids. V shed 8 bases and J 3 bases; nucleotides not matched to a gene: 4. CDR3 in amino acids: CASLGLAGETDTQYF. CDR3 coding DNA: TGTGCCAGCTTGGGACTAGCGGGGGAAACAGATACGCAGTATTTT.

This chain joins TRBV15 and TRBJ1-2, with a tentative D call TRBD1 (5 bases). The CDR3 is made up of 15 amino acids. The germline V gene has CDR1 LNHNV and CDR2 YYDKDF (reference sequence). Trimming pared 5 bases from V and 2 bases from J, leaving 15 bases between. The CDR3 loop is CATSRVGGTNYGYTF. The DNA for the CDR3 is TGTGCCACCAGCCGAGTAGGAGGGACCAACTATGGCTACACCTTC.

By its share, this clonotype is medium-sized. The rearrangement links TRBV10-3 to TRBJ1-4, with D possibly matching TRBD1 (6 bases). CDR1 and CDR2 (germline): ENHRY, SYGVKD. V lost 10 bases and J 0 bases, leaving 6 bases between the germline ends. The CDR3 covers 12 residues. The CDR3 sequence: CARTATNEKLFF. CDR3 bases: TGTGCCAGGACAGCAACTAATGAAAAACTGTTTTTT.

At least ten counts were recorded for this clonotype. Written as DNA, the CDR3 is TGTGCCAGCAGCTTGCAAGGGGGCACAGATACGCAGTATTTT. Protein sequence: CASSLQGGTDTQYF. V is TRBV5-6 and J is TRBJ2-3; D is perhaps TRBD1 (5 bases). The V end was cut by 1 base, the J end by 1 base, with 7 bases between. CDR3 size: 14 residues. Germline CDR1 is SGHDT and CDR2 is YYEEEE.

As for this clonotype: No conserved phenylalanine or tryptophan ends this CDR3, so it is likely a read error. The V and J genes are TRBV24-1 and TRBJ2-1; D is unresolved. Between the trimmed V and J ends, which lost 2 bases and 4 bases, there was a span of 14 bases. Germline CDR1 is KGHDR and CDR2 is SFDVKD. This CDR3 is 16 amino acids long. The CDR3 here is CATSDYALQSYNEQFS. DNA of the CDR3: TGTGCCACCAGTGATTATGCCCTGCAGTCTTACAATGAGCAGTTCTCC.

J is TRBJ1-1 and V is TRBV7-3; D possibly corresponds to TRBD1 (6 bases). Germline lookup yields CDR1 SGHTA and CDR2 FQGTGA. The CDR3 is made up of 14 amino acids. The V gene lost 2 bases and the J gene lost 5 bases, with 12 bases spanning the gap. CDR3 in amino acids: CASSLGGPRTEAFF. The CDR3 DNA reads as TGTGCCAGCAGCTTAGGGGGGCCGAGGACTGAAGCTTTCTTT.

The chain has TRBV9 and TRBJ2-3, with 7 bases matching TRBD2. J was trimmed by 6 bases and V by 4 bases; bases with no gene match: 11. The germline CDR1 and CDR2 sequences are SGDLS and YYNGEE. The CDR3 runs 15 residues. The CDR3 loop is CASSKAGTRGDTQYF. The CDR3 coding sequence is TGTGCCAGCAGCAAAGCGGGAACCCGAGGGGATACGCAGTATTTT.

This clonotype was counted between two and nine times. The CDR3 nucleotides read TGCAGCGGACACTACGAGCAGTACTTC. This codes for CSGHYEQYF. The rearrangement joins TRBV29-1 to TRBJ2-7; D remains ambiguous. CDR3 length: 9 residues. With 7 bases removed from V and 3 bases from J, the gap between germline ends came to 4 bases. Germline CDR1 is SQVTM and CDR2 is ANQGSEA.

The V gene is TRBV5-1, the J gene TRBJ2-3; possible D gene TRBD1, 5 bases. Germline V gene data show CDR1 as SGHRS and CDR2 as YFSETQ. V was pared by 4 bases and J by 0 bases, with 12 bases between. This CDR3 spans 15 amino acids. Written as DNA, the CDR3 is TGCGCCAGCAGCGAAACAGGTTTTAGCACAGATACGCAGTATTTT. This translates into CASSETGFSTDTQYF.

This clonotype was recorded at least ten times. The chain carries TRBV6-5 and TRBJ2-7; D might be TRBD2 (6 bases). CDR3 length equals 16 residues. Trimming pared 5 bases from V and 1 base from J, leaving 18 bases between. Germline V lookup: CDR1 MNHEY, CDR2 SVGAGI. CDR3 DNA: TGTGCCAGCAGTCTGACACGACCTAGCGCTTCCTACGAGCAGTACTTC. It translates to CASSLTRPSASYEQYF.

This clonotype was counted a few times. This is likely a read error, given that the CDR3 carries no conserved phenylalanine or tryptophan at its end. Because the CDR3's place on the DNA is in doubt, the DNA is left out and the CDR3 is given as listed by TCRdb. The rearrangement links TRBV9 to TRBJ1-3; the table's TRBD1 call for D was not verified on the DNA. Germline V gives CDR1 SGDLS, CDR2 YYNGEE. The CDR3 numbers 9 amino acids, ends counted. The CDR3 loop reads CASSVEVRG.

This chain uses TRBV20-1 with TRBJ1-1; 8 nucleotides align to TRBD1. CDR1 is DFQATT and CDR2 is SNEGSKA in the germline V gene (reference sequence). This CDR3 has 13 residues. V dropped 3 bases and J dropped 2; count of bases not matched to a gene: 2. CDR3 sequence (DNA): TGCAGTGCTAGGGGGACAGGAAACACTGAAGCTTTCTTT. It yields the protein CSARGTGNTEAFF.

The CDR3 coding sequence is TGTGCCAGCAGTGCAGGGGGTAACTATGGCTACACCTTC. This translates into CASSAGGNYGYTF. The genes are TRBV2 and TRBJ1-2, with 7 nucleotides matching TRBD1. CDR3 length: 13 amino acids. Germline V gives CDR1 SNHLY, CDR2 FYNNEI. V shed 4 bases and J 1 base; nucleotides not matched to a gene: 0.

This chain uses TRBV6-1 with TRBJ1-6, with D uncertain. CDR1 is MNHNS, CDR2 SASEGT, per germline. With 5 bases removed from V and 8 bases from J, the gap between germline ends came to 10 bases. This CDR3 spans 13 amino acids. CDR3 loop: CASSQGRDSPLHF. CDR3 nucleotides: TGTGCCAGCAGTCAAGGGAGGGATTCACCCCTCCACTTT.

The J gene is TRBJ1-6, the V gene TRBV5-1; D may be TRBD1 (5 bases). The germline V gene has CDR1 SGHRS and CDR2 YFSETQ. V lost 6 bases and J 5 bases, leaving 9 bases between the germline ends. The CDR3 totals 13 residues. The CDR3 DNA reads as TGCGCCAGCAACTCGGGGGATAATTCACCCCTCCACTTT. It specifies CASNSGDNSPLHF.

The chain employs TRBV29-1 and TRBJ2-3; maybe TRBD1 (6 bases). The germline V gene has CDR1 SQVTM and CDR2 ANQGSEA. The CDR3 sequence is 15 residues long. V shed 4 bases and J shed 2 bases, with 16 bases lying between them. CDR3 sequence: CSVGSLGGPTDTQYF. The CDR3, as DNA: TGCAGCGTTGGGAGCTTAGGGGGACCCACAGATACGCAGTATTTT.

This clonotype was detected ten times or more. The DNA for the CDR3 is TGTGCCAGCACAAAAGTCCAGGGGGACACTGAAGCTTTCTTT. This translates into CASTKVQGDTEAFF. This rearrangement joins TRBV6-5 to TRBJ1-1; 7 bases fit TRBD1. The V gene end was trimmed by 7 bases and the J gene end by 3 bases; junction bases not matched to a gene: 8. The CDR3 consists of 14 residues. The V gene's germline CDR1 is MNHEY and CDR2 SVGAGI.

This clonotype occurred many times. This chain uses TRBV12-3 or TRBV12-4 with TRBJ2-3; D is unclear. V lost 6 bases and J lost 5, with 9 bases in between. The CDR3 has 12 amino acids. In DNA, the CDR3 is TGTGCCAGCAGCCCAGACCAAGATACGCAGTATTTT. This encodes CASSPDQDTQYF.

Written as DNA, the CDR3 is TGCAGTGCGCCTCCTAGCGGGGGATACAATGAAGCTTTCTTT. Its translation: CSAPPSGGYNEAFF. The genes are TRBV20-1 and TRBJ1-1; D might be TRBD1 (5 bases). The V end lost 6 bases, the J end lost 7 bases, and 21 bases lay between the germline ends. Germline CDR1 DFQATT, CDR2 SNEGSKA (reference sequence). This CDR3 has 14 amino acids.

Comment on this clonotype: Without the conserved terminal phenylalanine or tryptophan, this CDR3 likely stems from a read error. The DNA is left out, because the CDR3 cannot be placed on it with certainty; the CDR3 is given as TCRdb lists it. The rearrangement links TRBV29-1 to TRBJ2-2; the listed D gene, TRBD2, was not tested against the DNA. Germline CDR1 reads SQVTM; CDR2 reads ANQGSEA. The CDR3 is 17 amino acids in total, end residues counted. The CDR3 loop reads CSVEDYSPSGRHRGAVV.

This sequence joins TRBV2 and TRBJ2-7; D remains unclear. Germline V CDR1 and CDR2: SNHLY, FYNNEI. The CDR3 consists of 12 residues. The CDR3 nucleotides are TGTGCTAGAGATCTTGACTCCTACGAGCAGTACTTC. It translates to CARDLDSYEQYF.

J is TRBJ2-1 and V is TRBV19; 9 nucleotides align to TRBD1. The CDR3 contains 15 residues. CDR1 LNHDA and CDR2 SQIVND come from the germline V gene (reference sequence). V was clipped by 1 base and J by 10 bases; unmatched bases: 8. Written as DNA, the CDR3 is TGTGCCAGTAGTATAGGAACAGGGGGCCCTTCGGAGCAGTTCTTC. Translated, it gives CASSIGTGGPSEQFF.

The V and J genes are TRBV13 and TRBJ1-1, with D possibly being TRBD1 (6 bases). The germline V gene has CDR1 PRHDT and CDR2 FYEKMQ (reference sequence). The CDR3 is 16 amino acids. The V gene lost 0 bases and the J gene lost 5 bases, with 16 bases spanning the gap. DNA of the CDR3: TGTGCCAGCAGCTTAGGTAGCGGGGGGCCGGGGACTGAAGCTTTCTTT. It is translated as CASSLGSGGPGTEAFF.

J is TRBJ2-3 and V is TRBV19, with TRBD1 as a possible D gene (6 bases). Germline CDR1 reads LNHDA; CDR2 reads SQIVND (reference sequence). V was clipped by 5 bases and J by 1 base, with 10 bases between them. This CDR3 region has 14 residues. The CDR3 sequence: CASSLGHGTDTQYF. DNA for the CDR3: TGTGCCAGTAGTTTGGGACACGGCACAGATACGCAGTATTTT.

This clonotype was seen ten or more times. V is TRBV7-9 and J is TRBJ2-1; possibly TRBD1 or TRBD2 for D (6 bases each). With 2 bases removed from V and 0 bases from J, the gap between germline ends came to 23 bases. The CDR3 consists of 20 residues. Germline loops: CDR1 SEHNR, CDR2 FQNEAQ (reference sequence). CDR3 nucleotide sequence: TGTGCCAGCAGCTTAATCCTAGGGATGGGGGGCCTCAGCTCCTACAATGAGCAGTTCTTC. Translated, it gives CASSLILGMGGLSSYNEQFF.

This clonotype was counted many times. This chain joins TRBV27 and TRBJ2-3; D perhaps matches TRBD1 (5 bases). The germline V and J ends were trimmed by 1 base and 1 base, with 6 bases remaining between them. There are 14 residues in the CDR3. Per the germline V gene, CDR1 is MNHEY and CDR2 is SMNVEV (reference sequence). CDR3 protein: CASSLLGGTDTQYF. DNA for the CDR3: TGTGCCAGCAGTTTATTAGGGGGCACAGATACGCAGTATTTT.